The 5 T cell receptor beta chains reported below all come from one sample, sequenced in a study of T cell responses to AZD1222 COVID-19 vaccine. Only in-frame clones appear in the TCRdb table, and some are missing; sequencing was by immunoSEQ multiplex PCR. The sample includes approximately 190,000 clones, 80% to 95% seen only once; the top ten take 1% to 1.5%. Sequences were derived from peripheral blood, sampled on day 0 of AZD1222 vaccination. Receptor source: an adult in good health.

In this sample, this clone turned up once. The rearrangement uses TRBV6-6 and TRBJ2-7; D is perhaps TRBD1 or TRBD2 (5 bases each). This CDR3 has 15 amino acids. Germline V gene data show CDR1 as MNHNY and CDR2 as SVGAGI (reference sequence). V was shortened by 4 bases and J by 0 bases, with 13 bases between the two germline ends. The CDR3 spells CASSSTGTGSYEQYF. CDR3 DNA sequence: TGTGCCAGCAGTTCCACCGGGACGGGCTCCTACGAGCAGTACTTC.

The chain carries TRBV6-5 and TRBJ1-5; D unclear. The germline CDR1 and CDR2 sequences are MNHEY and SVGAGI. Trimming left V 7 bases short and J 15 bases short, with 22 bases between. The CDR3 has 13 amino acids. The CDR3 spells CASTTTRSRVRHF. DNA of the CDR3: TGTGCCAGCACCACCACTCGCAGTAGGGTAAGGCATTTT.

J is TRBJ1-1 and V is TRBV28, with 7 positions matching TRBD1. Germline V gene data show CDR1 as MDHEN and CDR2 as SYDVKM. The V gene end was trimmed by 6 bases and the J gene end by 1 base; junction bases not matched to a gene: 5. The CDR3 is 14 residues long. The CDR3 DNA reads TGTGCCAGCAGATTACAGGGGCGGAACACTGAAGCTTTCTTT. This translates into CASRLQGRNTEAFF.

The CDR3 sequence is CAWSAPRGGANQPQHF. The CDR3 region has the DNA TGTGCCTGGAGTGCCCCGAGAGGGGGGGCTAATCAGCCCCAGCATTTT. The chain joins TRBV30 to TRBJ1-5, with D tentatively TRBD1 (6 bases). The length of the CDR3 is 16 residues. V lost 1 base and J lost 4, with 17 bases in between. Germline V CDR1 and CDR2: GTSNPN, SVGIG (reference sequence).

Details on this clone: This CDR3 is also generated by other DNA sequences in the sample. V is TRBV3-1 (or the pseudogene TRBV3-2) and J is TRBJ2-7; no clear D gene. The germline V gene encodes CDR1 LGHDT and CDR2 YNNKEL (reference sequence). V was trimmed by 1 base and J by 0 bases, leaving 4 bases between them. The CDR3 runs to 13 residues. Here the CDR3 DNA reads TGTGCCAGCAGCCAAGGGAGCTCCTACGAGCAGTACTTC. This translates into CASSQGSSYEQYF.